Shown below are 10 T cell receptor beta chains from a single sample sequenced in a study of a mutant IDH1 vaccine in newly diagnosed glioma. Measured with immunoSEQ multiplex PCR; TCRdb has only the in-frame clones, and not every one. The table has more than 40,000 clones, around 90% seen once. These receptors have no known antigen. The time point denotes: week 35, safety follow-up. Every single dose of the vaccine, 300 ug of mutant IDH1 20-mer peptide, came with topical imiquimod. Sample: PBMCs, taken from a glioma patient whose treatment included an IDH1 peptide vaccine. Receptors originate from a woman between 40 and 55 years old with glioma.

The V call is TRBV4-3, the J call TRBJ1-1; 11 nucleotides agree with TRBD1. Germline V gives CDR1 LGHNA, CDR2 YSLEER. V lost 3 bases and J lost 1; bases outside the gene matches: 13. The CDR3 extends over 19 amino acids. The CDR3 nucleotides read TGCGCCAGCAGCCATTCCTTATGGACAGGGGGCTTAAGGAACACTGAAGCTTTCTTT. Translation gives CASSHSLWTGGLRNTEAFF.

The rearrangement uses TRBV10-3 and TRBJ2-3; perhaps TRBD2 as D (6 bases). Germline CDR1 and CDR2: ENHRY and SYGVKD. Trimming removed 8 bases at V and 5 bases at J, with 14 bases between. CDR3 length equals 13 residues. CDR3 nucleotide sequence: TGTGCCATCGGGACTCTGCAGGGAGATACGCAGTATTTT. Its translation is CAIGTLQGDTQYF.

The rearrangement uses TRBV2 and TRBJ2-7; D not resolved. The germline CDR1 and CDR2 sequences are SNHLY and FYNNEI. V shed 7 bases and J shed 2 bases, with 15 bases lying between them. The CDR3 consists of 14 residues. The CDR3 bases are TGTGCCAGCAAAAGGGCATTGACCGCCTACGAGCAGTACTTC. Encoded protein: CASKRALTAYEQYF.

This chain connects TRBV5-6 to TRBJ1-5, with TRBD1 matching over 7 bases. Trimming took 1 base from V and 5 from J; bases not matched to a gene: 9. Per germline, CDR1 SGHDT and CDR2 YYEEEE. The CDR3 runs 16 residues. The CDR3 sequence is CASSLRAGQYYQPQHF. CDR3 sequence (DNA): TGTGCCAGCAGCTTGCGGGCGGGACAGTATTATCAGCCCCAGCATTTT. Full variable domain (missing parts from reference TRBV5-6 and TRBJ1-5): DAGVTQSPTHLIKTRGQQVTLRCSPKSGHDTVSWYQQALGQGPQFIFQYYEEEERQRGNFPDRFSGHQFPNYSSELNVNALLLGDSALYLCASSLRAGQYYQPQHFGDGTRLSIL.

The V and J genes are TRBV7-3 and TRBJ1-2, with D unclear. The CDR3 runs to 13 residues. CDR1 SGHTA and CDR2 FQGTGA come from the germline V gene. With 2 bases removed from V and 6 bases from J, the gap between germline ends came to 10 bases. CDR3 loop: CASSLAAGHGYTF. For the CDR3, the DNA is TGTGCCAGCAGCTTAGCCGCAGGCCATGGCTACACCTTC.

The chain couples TRBV5-6 to TRBJ2-1; D possibly corresponds to TRBD1 (5 bases). Germline CDR1 SGHDT, CDR2 YYEEEE. The CDR3 totals 13 residues. V was shortened by 0 bases and J by 10 bases, with 11 bases between the two germline ends. CDR3 in DNA: TGTGCCAGCAGCTTGGGGGTGGGGCTCGAGCAGTTCTTC. It translates to CASSLGVGLEQFF.

V gene TRBV7-9 combines with J gene TRBJ1-1; D is undetermined. Germline loops: CDR1 SEHNR, CDR2 FQNEAQ (reference sequence). V was pared by 3 bases and J by 2 bases, with 10 bases between. The CDR3 covers 14 residues. The CDR3 DNA is TGTGCCAGCAGCTTCCCGGTAAGAAACACTGAAGCTTTCTTT. Translated: CASSFPVRNTEAFF.

The gene calls are TRBV15 and TRBJ1-3, with unresolved D. Germline CDR1 and CDR2: LNHNV and YYDKDF (reference sequence). Trimming took 0 bases from V and 4 from J, leaving 4 bases between them. This CDR3 has 13 residues. The CDR3 region has the DNA TGTGCCACCAGCAGAGATCTAGGAAACACCATATATTTT. It yields the protein CATSRDLGNTIYF. The full variable domain, completed using reference TRBV15 and TRBJ1-3, is DAMVIQNPRYQVTQFGKPVTLSCSQTLNHNVMYWYQQKSSQAPKLLFHYYDKDFNNEADTPDNFQSRRPNTSFCFLDIRSPGLGDTAMYLCATSRDLGNTIYFGEGSWLTVV.

The chain has TRBV19 and TRBJ1-2, with D unclear. Germline assignment: CDR1 LNHDA and CDR2 SQIVND (reference sequence). The CDR3 consists of 14 residues. The V end was cut by 5 bases, the J end by 0 bases, with 10 bases between. The CDR3 coding sequence is TGTGCCAGTAGTTCGCGGACGGCTAACTATGGCTACACCTTC. Protein: CASSSRTANYGYTF.

The J gene is TRBJ1-5, the V gene TRBV6-1; no definite D call. Trimming pared 7 bases from V and 2 bases from J, leaving 6 bases between. The CDR3 is made up of 12 amino acids. CDR1 is MNHNS, CDR2 SASEGT, per germline. CDR3 loop: CASNFRNQPQHF. The CDR3 DNA sequence: TGTGCCAGCAATTTTCGCAATCAGCCCCAGCATTTT.